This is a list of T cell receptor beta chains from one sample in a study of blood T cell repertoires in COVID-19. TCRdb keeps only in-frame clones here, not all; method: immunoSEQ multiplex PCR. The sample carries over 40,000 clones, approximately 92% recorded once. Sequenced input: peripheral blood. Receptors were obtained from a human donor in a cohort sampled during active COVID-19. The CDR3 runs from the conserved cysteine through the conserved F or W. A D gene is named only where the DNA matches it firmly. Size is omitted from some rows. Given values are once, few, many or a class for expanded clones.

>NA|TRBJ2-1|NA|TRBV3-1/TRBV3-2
CASSQQGGEQFF
TGTGCCAGCAGCCAACAGGGGGGAGAGCAGTTCTTC
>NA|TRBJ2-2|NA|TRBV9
CASSVVGLNTGELFF
TGTGCCAGCAGCGTAGTGGGCCTAAACACCGGGGAGCTGTTTTTT
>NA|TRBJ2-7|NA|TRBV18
CASSPQGEAYEQYF
TGTGCCAGCTCACCCCAAGGGGAAGCCTACGAGCAGTACTTC
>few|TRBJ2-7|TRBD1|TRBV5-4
CASSQGQGNIPYEQYF
TGTGCCAGCAGCCAGGGACAGGGCAACATCCCCTACGAGCAGTACTTC
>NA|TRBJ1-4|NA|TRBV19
CASSGRDTTNEKLFF
TGTGCCAGTAGTGGCCGGGACACCACTAATGAAAAACTGTTTTTT
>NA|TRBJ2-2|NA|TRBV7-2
CASSLVRGELFF
TGTGCCAGCAGCTTGGTTAGAGGGGAGCTGTTTTTT
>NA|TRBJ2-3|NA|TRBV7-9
CASSPHRGGDTQYF
TGTGCCAGCAGCCCCCACAGGGGAGGAGATACGCAGTATTTT
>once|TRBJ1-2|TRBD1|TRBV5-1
CASTTGGIDYGYTF
TGCGCCAGCACAACAGGGGGCATTGACTATGGCTACACCTTC
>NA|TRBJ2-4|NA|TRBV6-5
CASSRTDGKNIQYF
TGTGCCAGCAGCCGGACAGACGGTAAAAACATTCAGTACTTC
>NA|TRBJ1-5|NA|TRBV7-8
CASSPSLFRVRQPQHF
TGTGCCAGCAGCCCCTCTCTTTTCAGGGTGCGGCAGCCCCAGCATTTT